The 8 T cell receptor beta chains reported below all come from one sample, sequenced in a study of cytomegalovirus exposure and HLA in healthy donors. The study ran its PCR with 60 Vbeta and 13 Jbeta primers. The protocol was immunoSEQ multiplex PCR, while the TCRdb copy is restricted to in-frame clones and leaves out a portion. Of roughly 190,000 clones in the sample, around 74% were seen once. Sequencing input: PBMCs. These receptors were collected from a girl aged 10-17 years in good health and CMV-seropositive.

This CDR3 reads CASSVRVVQGWEYNEQFF. The CDR3 DNA reads as TGTGCCAGCAGCGTTCGGGTGGTACAGGGATGGGAATACAATGAGCAGTTCTTC. The chain couples TRBV7-2 to TRBJ2-1, with D possibly being TRBD1 (6 bases). With 5 bases removed from V and 4 bases from J, the gap between germline ends came to 24 bases. Germline lookup yields CDR1 SGHTA and CDR2 FQGNSA. This CDR3 spans 18 amino acids.

The chain joins TRBV12-5 to TRBJ1-1, with TRBD1 as a possible D gene (6 bases). From germline, CDR1 is LGHNT and CDR2 FRNRAP. CDR3 size: 13 residues. V was shortened by 9 bases and J by 0 bases, with 11 bases between the two germline ends. The CDR3: CASQGQLNTEAFF. The DNA of the CDR3 is TGTGCTAGCCAGGGACAATTGAACACTGAAGCTTTCTTT.

This clone was seen more than once but under ten times. This chain links TRBV30 with TRBJ1-2; D unclear. CDR3 size: 14 residues. Germline lookup yields CDR1 GTSNPN and CDR2 SVGIG (reference sequence). V dropped 2 bases and J dropped 3 bases, with 13 bases sitting between them. CDR3 sequence: CAWSWGGTHYGYTF. CDR3 DNA: TGTGCCTGGAGTTGGGGAGGAACTCACTATGGCTACACCTTC.

The chain uses TRBV29-1 and TRBJ1-2; D is perhaps TRBD1 (5 bases). CDR3 length equals 11 residues. The V end was cut by 6 bases, the J end by 4 bases, with 9 bases between. Germline CDR1 SQVTM, CDR2 ANQGSEA. This chain's CDR3 is CSVDSGYGYTF. The CDR3 bases are TGCAGCGTCGACAGTGGCTATGGCTACACCTTC.

CDR3 loop: CASSSQGIDEQYF. The DNA for the CDR3 is TGCGCCAGCAGCTCACAGGGGATCGACGAGCAGTACTTC. This rearrangement joins TRBV5-1 to TRBJ2-7; 7 bases are a match to TRBD1. This CDR3 region has 13 residues. The V gene's germline CDR1 is SGHRS and CDR2 YFSETQ. J gave up 5 bases and V 3 bases, and 5 bases lay outside the gene matches.

This clone has more than one count but fewer than ten. The V call is TRBV11-2, the J call TRBJ1-5; TRBD1 matches at 10 bases. This CDR3 is built from 15 residues. V gave up 5 bases and J gave up 6 bases; unmatched junction bases: 7. The germline CDR1 and CDR2 sequences are SGHAT and FQNNGV. The CDR3 DNA follows: TGTGCCAGCAGCCCGGGACAGGGGCGGTTTCAGCCCCAGCATTTT. Translation gives CASSPGQGRFQPQHF.

The chain has TRBV15 and TRBJ2-7; D is perhaps TRBD1 (5 bases). CDR3 length equals 11 residues. The V end lost 6 bases, the J end lost 6 bases, and 9 bases lay between the germline ends. Germline lookup yields CDR1 LNHNV and CDR2 YYDKDF (reference sequence). Written as DNA, the CDR3 is TGTGCCACCAGTCAGGGTTCCGAGCAGTACTTC. Protein: CATSQGSEQYF.

This sequence joins TRBV29-1 and TRBJ2-5; 11 positions match TRBD2. J gave up 4 bases and V 7 bases, and 8 bases lay outside the gene matches. The CDR3 extends over 14 amino acids. CDR1 is SQVTM and CDR2 is ANQGSEA in the germline V gene. The CDR3 is CSAPPLAGGETQYF. Here the CDR3 DNA reads TGCAGCGCCCCGCCGCTAGCGGGGGGAGAGACCCAGTACTTC.